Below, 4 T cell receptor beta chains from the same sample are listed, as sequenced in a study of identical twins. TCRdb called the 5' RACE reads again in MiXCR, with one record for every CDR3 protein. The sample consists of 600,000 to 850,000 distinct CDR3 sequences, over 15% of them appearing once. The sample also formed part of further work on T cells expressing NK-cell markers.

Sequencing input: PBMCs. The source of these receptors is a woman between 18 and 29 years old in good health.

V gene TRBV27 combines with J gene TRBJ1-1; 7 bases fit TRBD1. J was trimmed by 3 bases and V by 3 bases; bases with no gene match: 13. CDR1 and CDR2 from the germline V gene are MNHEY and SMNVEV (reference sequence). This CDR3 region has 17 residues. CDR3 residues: CASSFYRTGAADTEAFF. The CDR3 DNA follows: TGTGCCAGCAGTTTTTACCGAACAGGGGCCGCTGACACTGAAGCTTTCTTT.

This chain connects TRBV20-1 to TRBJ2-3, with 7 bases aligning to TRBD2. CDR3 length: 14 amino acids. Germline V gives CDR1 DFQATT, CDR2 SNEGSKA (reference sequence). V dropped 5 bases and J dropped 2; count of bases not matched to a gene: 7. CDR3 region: CSAPSGVYTDTQYF. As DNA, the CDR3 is TGCAGTGCTCCCAGCGGGGTTTACACAGATACGCAGTATTTT.

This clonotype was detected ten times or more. The CDR3 sequence is CASSSYVFQSRSRDRGTEAFF. DNA of the CDR3: TGTGCCAGCAGTTCTTACGTATTTCAATCCCGAAGCCGGGACAGGGGCACTGAAGCTTTCTTT. The rearrangement links TRBV12-3 or TRBV12-4 to TRBJ1-1; 10 positions match TRBD1. This CDR3 spans 21 amino acids. With 4 bases clipped from V and 4 bases from J, the junction kept 24 bases outside the gene matches.

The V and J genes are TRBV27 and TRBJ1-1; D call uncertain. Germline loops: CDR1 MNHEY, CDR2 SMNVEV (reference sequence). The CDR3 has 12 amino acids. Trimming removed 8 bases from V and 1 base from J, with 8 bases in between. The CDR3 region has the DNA TGTGCCAGCCCCCCAGGGAACACTGAAGCTTTCTTT. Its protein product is CASPPGNTEAFF.